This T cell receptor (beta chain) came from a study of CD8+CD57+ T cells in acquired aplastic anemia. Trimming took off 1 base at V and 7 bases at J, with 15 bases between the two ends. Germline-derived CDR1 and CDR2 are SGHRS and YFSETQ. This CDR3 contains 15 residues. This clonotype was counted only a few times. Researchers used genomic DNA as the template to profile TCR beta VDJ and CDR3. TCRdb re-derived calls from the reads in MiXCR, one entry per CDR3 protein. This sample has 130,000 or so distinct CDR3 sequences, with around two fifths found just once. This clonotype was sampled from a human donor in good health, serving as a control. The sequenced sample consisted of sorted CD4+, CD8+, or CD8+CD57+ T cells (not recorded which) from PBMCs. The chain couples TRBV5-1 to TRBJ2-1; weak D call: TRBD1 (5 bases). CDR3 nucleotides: TGCGCCAGCAGCTTGTCATGGGGCCTCCCAAATGAGCAGTTCTTC. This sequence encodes CASSLSWGLPNEQFF.